Listed below are T cell receptor beta chains from one sample, sequenced in a study of blood T cell repertoires in COVID-19. Data came from immunoSEQ multiplex PCR; TCRdb stores just in-frame clones and leaves some out. The data contain approximately 250,000 clones, around 84% of them singletons. Sequenced input: peripheral blood. The receptors were gathered from a man between 60 and 70 years old with acute or convalescent COVID-19. CDR3s include the opening cysteine and the closing phenylalanine or tryptophan. Fields, in order: V gene, J gene, clone size, D gene, CDR3 protein, CDR3 DNA. The D gene is left open where the match is weak. Not all rows give a size; the values are once, few, many and, for expanded clones, a class.

v_gene: TRBV6-6
j_gene: TRBJ2-3
abundance: few
d_gene: TRBD2
CDR3aa: CASSRTLAGGPDTQYF
CDR3nt: TGTGCCAGCAGCCGAACACTAGCGGGGGGGCCAGATACGCAGTATTTT

v_gene: TRBV5-1
j_gene: TRBJ2-7
abundance: .
d_gene: TRBD1
CDR3aa: CASSLGQGIYEQYF
CDR3nt: TGCGCCAGCAGCTTGGGACAGGGAATCTACGAGCAGTACTTC

v_gene: TRBV5-4
j_gene: TRBJ2-3
abundance: many
d_gene: TRBD2
CDR3aa: CASSPGGLAGGTDTQYF
CDR3nt: TGTGCCAGCAGCCCCGGAGGGCTAGCGGGGGGTACAGATACGCAGTATTTT

v_gene: TRBV3-1/TRBV3-2
j_gene: TRBJ2-3
abundance: .
d_gene: TRBD2
CDR3aa: CASSQGLASDTQYF
CDR3nt: TGTGCCAGCAGCCAAGGACTAGCCTCAGATACGCAGTATTTT

v_gene: TRBV19
j_gene: TRBJ2-1
abundance: few
d_gene: .
CDR3aa: CASSIGLHSSYNEQFF
CDR3nt: TGTGCCAGTAGTATAGGCTTACACAGCTCCTACAATGAGCAGTTCTTC

v_gene: TRBV9
j_gene: TRBJ2-3
abundance: .
d_gene: .
CDR3aa: CASSVGTSTDTQYF
CDR3nt: TGTGCCAGCAGCGTTGGGACTAGCACAGATACGCAGTATTTT

v_gene: TRBV19
j_gene: TRBJ1-1
abundance: .
d_gene: .
CDR3aa: CASSTPRGQLKAFF
CDR3nt: TGTGCCAGTAGTACCCCGAGGGGACAACTTAAAGCTTTCTTT

v_gene: TRBV4-3
j_gene: TRBJ1-2
abundance: few
d_gene: .
CDR3aa: CASSQGATGTNYGYTF
CDR3nt: TGCGCCAGCAGCCAAGGGGCCACGGGGACTAACTATGGCTACACCTTC

v_gene: TRBV7-6
j_gene: TRBJ1-3
abundance: .
d_gene: .
CDR3aa: CASSATGYSGNTIYF
CDR3nt: TGTGCCAGCAGCGCCACAGGTTACTCTGGAAACACCATATATTTT

v_gene: TRBV7-9
j_gene: TRBJ1-5
abundance: .
d_gene: TRBD1
CDR3aa: CASSPGGQGLVQPQHF
CDR3nt: TGTGCCAGCAGCCCAGGGGGCCAGGGGTTGGTTCAGCCCCAGCATTTT

v_gene: TRBV12-5
j_gene: TRBJ1-1
abundance: .
d_gene: .
CDR3aa: CASGLPKGGTEAFF
CDR3nt: TGTGCTAGTGGTTTGCCAAAAGGGGGCACTGAAGCTTTCTTT

v_gene: TRBV3-1/TRBV3-2
j_gene: TRBJ2-3
abundance: .
d_gene: TRBD2
CDR3aa: CASRWEAGGTDTQYF
CDR3nt: TGTGCCAGCAGATGGGAAGCGGGAGGGACAGATACGCAGTATTTT

v_gene: TRBV30
j_gene: TRBJ1-2
abundance: .
d_gene: .
CDR3aa: CAWSPGVGYGYTF
CDR3nt: TGTGCCTGGAGCCCCGGGGTAGGCTATGGCTACACCTTC

v_gene: TRBV2
j_gene: TRBJ1-2
abundance: .
d_gene: .
CDR3aa: CASTFVGGVAYGYTF
CDR3nt: TGTGCCAGCACCTTCGTCGGGGGTGTTGCCTATGGCTACACCTTC

v_gene: TRBV29-1
j_gene: TRBJ2-3
abundance: .
d_gene: TRBD2
CDR3aa: CSVEGLAGGPSNTQYF
CDR3nt: TGCAGCGTTGAGGGACTAGCGGGAGGGCCCTCGAATACGCAGTATTTT

v_gene: TRBV10-3
j_gene: TRBJ1-1
abundance: few
d_gene: TRBD1
CDR3aa: CAISETGARTEAFF
CDR3nt: TGTGCCATCAGTGAGACAGGGGCAAGGACTGAAGCTTTCTTT

v_gene: TRBV29-1
j_gene: TRBJ2-5
abundance: few
d_gene: TRBD1
CDR3aa: CSVIGTEDTTQYF
CDR3nt: TGCAGCGTGATCGGGACAGAAGATACGACCCAGTACTTC

v_gene: TRBV15
j_gene: TRBJ2-1
abundance: .
d_gene: .
CDR3aa: CATSRDAGAGVNNEQFF
CDR3nt: TGTGCCACCAGCAGAGACGCGGGGGCGGGGGTGAACAATGAGCAGTTCTTC

v_gene: TRBV2
j_gene: TRBJ2-5
abundance: .
d_gene: .
CDR3aa: CASKAGEETQYF
CDR3nt: TGTGCCAGCAAGGCAGGGGAAGAGACCCAGTACTTC

v_gene: TRBV3-1/TRBV3-2
j_gene: TRBJ2-1
abundance: .
d_gene: .
CDR3aa: CASSQGVWNEQFF
CDR3nt: TGTGCCAGCAGCCAAGGAGTTTGGAATGAGCAGTTCTTC

v_gene: TRBV4-2
j_gene: TRBJ1-1
abundance: many
d_gene: .
CDR3aa: CASSTGGISNTEAFF
CDR3nt: TGTGCCAGCAGCACGGGGGGGATCTCCAACACTGAAGCTTTCTTT

v_gene: TRBV11-2
j_gene: TRBJ2-2
abundance: .
d_gene: TRBD2
CDR3aa: CASSLRTSGTPNTGELFF
CDR3nt: TGTGCCAGCAGCCTAAGGACTAGCGGGACGCCGAACACCGGGGAGCTGTTTTTT

v_gene: TRBV28
j_gene: TRBJ1-2
abundance: .
d_gene: .
CDR3aa: CASSLNGGNGYTF
CDR3nt: TGTGCCAGCAGTTTAAACGGGGGGAATGGCTACACCTTC

v_gene: TRBV5-4
j_gene: TRBJ2-3
abundance: .
d_gene: .
CDR3aa: CASSLYVQDTQYF
CDR3nt: TGTGCCAGCAGCTTATATGTACAGGATACGCAGTATTTT

v_gene: TRBV19
j_gene: TRBJ1-5
abundance: .
d_gene: .
CDR3aa: CASSMALYQPQHF
CDR3nt: TGTGCCAGTAGTATGGCTCTTTATCAGCCCCAGCATTTT

v_gene: TRBV6-5
j_gene: TRBJ2-1
abundance: .
d_gene: TRBD1
CDR3aa: CASDRGSYNEQFF
CDR3nt: TGTGCCAGCGACAGGGGATCCTACAATGAGCAGTTCTTC

v_gene: TRBV4-1
j_gene: TRBJ2-7
abundance: .
d_gene: TRBD1
CDR3aa: CASSQAGQAPYEQYF
CDR3nt: TGCGCCAGCAGCCAAGCAGGACAGGCCCCCTACGAGCAGTACTTC

v_gene: TRBV2
j_gene: TRBJ1-5
abundance: .
d_gene: .
CDR3aa: CASREGQAGQPQHF
CDR3nt: TGTGCCAGCAGAGAGGGCCAAGCGGGTCAGCCCCAGCATTTT

v_gene: TRBV2
j_gene: TRBJ1-1
abundance: .
d_gene: .
CDR3aa: CASKEEVNTEAFF
CDR3nt: TGTGCCAGCAAGGAAGAGGTGAACACTGAAGCTTTCTTT

v_gene: TRBV7-2
j_gene: TRBJ2-1
abundance: .
d_gene: .
CDR3aa: CASSLGTDYLYNEQFF
CDR3nt: TGTGCCAGCAGCTTAGGCACGGACTACCTCTACAATGAGCAGTTCTTC

v_gene: TRBV7-9
j_gene: TRBJ1-4
abundance: once
d_gene: .
CDR3aa: CASRLGGMSEKLFF
CDR3nt: TGTGCCAGCAGGCTCGGAGGTATGAGTGAAAAACTGTTTTTT

v_gene: TRBV6-5
j_gene: TRBJ1-6
abundance: .
d_gene: .
CDR3aa: CASRKPGTYNSPLHF
CDR3nt: TGTGCCAGCAGAAAACCCGGGACTTATAATTCACCCCTCCACTTT

v_gene: TRBV13
j_gene: TRBJ1-1
abundance: .
d_gene: TRBD1
CDR3aa: CASSLGTGANTEAFF
CDR3nt: TGTGCCAGCAGCTTAGGGACAGGGGCCAACACTGAAGCTTTCTTT

v_gene: TRBV5-1
j_gene: TRBJ2-7
abundance: .
d_gene: TRBD1
CDR3aa: CASTVAGTGSSYEQYF
CDR3nt: TGCGCCAGCACCGTTGCCGGGACAGGCAGCTCCTACGAGCAGTACTTC

v_gene: TRBV6-5
j_gene: TRBJ1-6
abundance: once
d_gene: .
CDR3aa: CASRRARDTGSPLHF
CDR3nt: TGTGCCAGCCGGCGGGCCCGGGACACTGGGTCACCCCTCCACTTT

v_gene: TRBV28
j_gene: TRBJ1-3
abundance: .
d_gene: .
CDR3aa: CASSHRTFGDTIYF
CDR3nt: TGTGCCAGCAGCCACCGGACCTTCGGGGACACCATATATTTT

v_gene: TRBV6-5
j_gene: TRBJ1-2
abundance: few
d_gene: .
CDR3aa: CASSYFGRGNGYTF
CDR3nt: TGTGCCAGCAGTTACTTTGGCAGGGGTAATGGCTACACCTTC

v_gene: TRBV18
j_gene: TRBJ1-1
abundance: .
d_gene: .
CDR3aa: CASSSPGHYTEAFF
CDR3nt: TGTGCCAGCTCATCACCGGGACACTACACTGAAGCTTTCTTT

v_gene: TRBV28
j_gene: TRBJ2-1
abundance: .
d_gene: TRBD2
CDR3aa: CASSLATSGPNEQFF
CDR3nt: TGTGCCAGCAGTTTAGCCACTAGCGGACCCAATGAGCAGTTCTTC

v_gene: TRBV5-6
j_gene: TRBJ2-3
abundance: .
d_gene: TRBD2
CDR3aa: CASSLSSGGRTDTQYF
CDR3nt: TGTGCCAGCAGCCTTTCTAGCGGGGGGCGAACAGATACGCAGTATTTT

v_gene: TRBV27
j_gene: TRBJ1-2
abundance: .
d_gene: .
CDR3aa: CASSLKREANYGYTF
CDR3nt: TGTGCCAGCAGTTTAAAACGGGAAGCTAACTATGGCTACACCTTC

v_gene: TRBV19
j_gene: TRBJ1-1
abundance: .
d_gene: .
CDR3aa: CATKEEALNTEAFF
CDR3nt: TGTGCCACCAAAGAGGAGGCTTTGAACACTGAAGCTTTCTTT

v_gene: TRBV2
j_gene: TRBJ2-1
abundance: .
d_gene: .
CDR3aa: CASRDPAGRGSYNEQFF
CDR3nt: TGTGCCAGCAGGGACCCGGCTGGGCGGGGATCCTACAATGAGCAGTTCTTC

v_gene: TRBV6-6
j_gene: TRBJ2-1
abundance: .
d_gene: TRBD2
CDR3aa: CASSPPGRTRTNEQFF
CDR3nt: TGTGCCAGCAGTCCCCCGGGGCGGACTAGAACAAATGAGCAGTTCTTC

v_gene: TRBV4-1
j_gene: TRBJ2-5
abundance: .
d_gene: .
CDR3aa: CASSQDPGVRETQYF
CDR3nt: TGCGCCAGCAGCCAAGATCCGGGAGTAAGGGAGACCCAGTACTTC

v_gene: TRBV24-1
j_gene: TRBJ2-1
abundance: .
d_gene: .
CDR3aa: CATSDSRTFYNEQFF
CDR3nt: TGTGCCACCAGTGATTCCCGGACATTCTACAATGAGCAGTTCTTC

v_gene: TRBV18
j_gene: TRBJ2-1
abundance: .
d_gene: TRBD2
CDR3aa: CASSPGLAGAGEQFF
CDR3nt: TGTGCCAGCTCACCTGGACTAGCGGGAGCAGGCGAGCAGTTCTTC

v_gene: TRBV28
j_gene: TRBJ2-3
abundance: .
d_gene: TRBD2
CDR3aa: CASSLWAGVGTDTQYF
CDR3nt: TGTGCCAGCAGTTTATGGGCGGGAGTAGGCACAGATACGCAGTATTTT

v_gene: TRBV7-2
j_gene: TRBJ2-5
abundance: .
d_gene: TRBD1
CDR3aa: CASSLRTGAPETQYF
CDR3nt: TGTGCCAGCAGCTTACGAACAGGGGCACCGGAGACCCAGTACTTC

v_gene: TRBV7-6
j_gene: TRBJ1-1
abundance: .
d_gene: .
CDR3aa: CASSLERGTEAFF
CDR3nt: TGTGCCAGCAGCTTAGAGAGGGGGACTGAAGCTTTCTTT

v_gene: TRBV7-2
j_gene: TRBJ2-7
abundance: .
d_gene: TRBD1
CDR3aa: CASSPVFRTGYRYEQYF
CDR3nt: TGTGCCAGCAGCCCTGTCTTTCGGACAGGGTATCGCTACGAGCAGTACTTC

v_gene: TRBV28
j_gene: TRBJ2-1
abundance: .
d_gene: TRBD1
CDR3aa: CASSLGQGSYNEQFF
CDR3nt: TGTGCCAGCAGTTTAGGACAGGGTTCCTACAATGAGCAGTTCTTC

v_gene: TRBV4-1
j_gene: TRBJ1-5
abundance: .
d_gene: .
CDR3aa: CASSQGQLNQPQHF
CDR3nt: TGCGCCAGCAGCCAAGGACAGCTCAATCAGCCCCAGCATTTT

v_gene: TRBV7-9
j_gene: TRBJ2-1
abundance: .
d_gene: TRBD1
CDR3aa: CASGRDRALYNEQFF
CDR3nt: TGTGCCAGCGGCCGAGACAGGGCCCTTTACAATGAGCAGTTCTTC

v_gene: TRBV11-3
j_gene: TRBJ1-2
abundance: .
d_gene: .
CDR3aa: CASSQQGNYGYTF
CDR3nt: TGTGCCAGCAGCCAACAGGGAAACTATGGCTACACCTTC

v_gene: TRBV2
j_gene: TRBJ2-1
abundance: few
d_gene: .
CDR3aa: CASSEAHVYYNEQFF
CDR3nt: TGTGCCAGCAGTGAAGCACACGTATACTACAATGAGCAGTTCTTC

v_gene: TRBV2
j_gene: TRBJ2-2
abundance: .
d_gene: TRBD1
CDR3aa: CASSGTGSTTGELFF
CDR3nt: TGTGCCAGCAGCGGGACAGGGAGTACCACCGGGGAGCTGTTTTTT